This is a list of T cell receptor beta chains from one sample in a study of memory CD4+ T cells and cytomegalovirus serostatus. Assay used: immunoSEQ multiplex PCR; TCRdb lists only in-frame clones, some missing. Of about 57,000 clones in the sample, roughly 80% were seen once. Sequenced input: memory CD4+ T cells from blood. The receptors originated from an adult in good health and CMV-seronegative. CDR3s include the opening cysteine and the closing phenylalanine or tryptophan. Each record gives: clone size, V gene, J gene, D gene, CDR3 protein, CDR3 DNA. D genes are given only for firm matches. The listing skips clone size in some rows; elsewhere it reads once, few, many or a size class.

size: -; V: TRBV18; J: TRBJ2-2; D: TRBD2; CDR3: CASSPGTSFGGELFF; DNA: TGTGCCAGCTCACCGGGGACTAGCTTTGGCGGGGAGCTGTTTTTT
size: -; V: TRBV11-2; J: TRBJ1-4; D: TRBD1; CDR3: CASSPRRDRDEKLFF; DNA: TGTGCCAGCAGCCCACGCCGGGACAGGGATGAAAAACTGTTTTTT
size: -; V: TRBV7-3; J: TRBJ2-3; D: TRBD1; CDR3: CASSLGTGTDTQYF; DNA: TGTGCCAGCAGCTTAGGGACAGGCACAGATACGCAGTATTTT
size: -; V: TRBV28; J: TRBJ1-2; D: -; CDR3: CASTINRDGYGYTF; DNA: TGTGCCAGCACCATAAACCGGGACGGTTATGGCTACACCTTC
size: -; V: TRBV7-2; J: TRBJ1-6; D: TRBD1; CDR3: CASSLGPGGGRSPLHF; DNA: TGTGCCAGCAGCTTAGGGCCGGGAGGGGGCAGATCACCCCTCCACTTT
size: -; V: TRBV6-1; J: TRBJ1-2; D: -; CDR3: CASSEGAGDYGYTF; DNA: TGTGCCAGCAGTGAAGGGGCAGGGGACTATGGCTACACCTTC
size: -; V: TRBV6-6; J: TRBJ1-5; D: TRBD1; CDR3: CASSWTGIDQPQHF; DNA: TGTGCCAGCAGTTGGACAGGGATTGATCAGCCCCAGCATTTT
size: -; V: TRBV6-6; J: TRBJ1-1; D: -; CDR3: CATRPMTGANTEAFF; DNA: TGTGCCACACGACCGATGACAGGAGCGAACACTGAAGCTTTCTTT
size: -; V: TRBV6-5; J: TRBJ2-7; D: -; CDR3: CASSLVRGEQYF; DNA: TGTGCCAGCAGCCTGGTGAGGGGGGAGCAGTACTTC
size: -; V: TRBV4-2; J: TRBJ2-7; D: TRBD1; CDR3: CASSPSDRFYSYEQYF; DNA: TGTGCCAGCAGCCCCTCGGACAGGTTTTACTCCTACGAGCAGTACTTC
size: -; V: TRBV18; J: TRBJ2-3; D: TRBD1; CDR3: CASSPPSAQGADTQYF; DNA: TGTGCCAGCTCACCACCCTCTGCACAGGGGGCAGATACGCAGTATTTT
size: -; V: TRBV25-1; J: TRBJ1-2; D: -; CDR3: CASTLPSRYYGYTF; DNA: TGTGCCAGCACACTACCCAGCCGATACTATGGCTACACCTTC
size: -; V: TRBV5-1; J: TRBJ1-4; D: -; CDR3: CASSPDSRNEKLFF; DNA: TGCGCCAGCAGCCCGGACAGCCGCAATGAAAAACTGTTTTTT
size: -; V: TRBV9; J: TRBJ1-3; D: TRBD1; CDR3: CASSLSPDRAGNTIYF; DNA: TGTGCCAGCAGCCTCTCCCCGGACAGGGCTGGAAACACCATATATTTT
size: -; V: TRBV6-1; J: TRBJ2-1; D: -; CDR3: CASSTRANNNEQFF; DNA: TGTGCCAGCAGTACACGGGCGAACAACAATGAGCAGTTCTTC
size: -; V: TRBV5-6; J: TRBJ2-7; D: TRBD1; CDR3: CASSSPSTGGYEQYF; DNA: TGTGCCAGCAGCTCCCCCTCGACAGGGGGCTACGAGCAGTACTTC
size: -; V: TRBV19; J: TRBJ2-5; D: -; CDR3: CASSNKETQYF; DNA: TGTGCCAGTAGTAACAAAGAGACCCAGTACTTC
size: -; V: TRBV5-1; J: TRBJ1-2; D: -; CDR3: CASSLQAGPYGYTF; DNA: TGCGCCAGCAGCCTTCAAGCCGGACCCTATGGCTACACCTTC
size: -; V: TRBV4-2; J: TRBJ2-2; D: -; CDR3: CASSQEYKNTGELFF; DNA: TGTGCCAGCAGCCAAGAATATAAGAACACCGGGGAGCTGTTTTTT
size: -; V: TRBV28; J: TRBJ1-5; D: -; CDR3: CASCPRAQPQHF; DNA: TGTGCCAGCTGCCCAAGGGCACAGCCCCAGCATTTT
size: -; V: TRBV27; J: TRBJ2-1; D: -; CDR3: CASTKWEDNEQFF; DNA: TGTGCCAGCACCAAATGGGAGGACAATGAGCAGTTCTTC
size: once; V: TRBV7-8; J: TRBJ1-2; D: TRBD1; CDR3: CASSLIQGGGYTF; DNA: TGTGCCAGCAGCCTAATACAGGGGGGTGGCTACACCTTC
size: -; V: TRBV2; J: TRBJ2-1; D: -; CDR3: CASEVSRYNEQFF; DNA: TGTGCCAGCGAGGTTAGCAGGTACAATGAGCAGTTCTTC
size: few; V: TRBV7-9; J: TRBJ1-5; D: -; CDR3: CASSPGDQPQHF; DNA: TGTGCCAGCAGCCCAGGGGATCAGCCCCAGCATTTT
size: -; V: TRBV29-1; J: TRBJ2-7; D: TRBD2; CDR3: CSVASGSVEQYF; DNA: TGCAGCGTTGCCAGCGGGAGTGTCGAGCAGTACTTC
size: once; V: TRBV28; J: TRBJ1-2; D: -; CDR3: CATHLPDRVGGYTF; DNA: TGTGCCACCCACCTCCCGGACAGAGTGGGTGGCTACACCTTC
size: -; V: TRBV25-1; J: TRBJ2-7; D: TRBD1; CDR3: CASSQGARDEQYF; DNA: TGTGCCAGCAGCCAGGGGGCACGGGACGAGCAGTACTTC
size: -; V: TRBV5-1; J: TRBJ2-7; D: TRBD2; CDR3: CASSRGTSGSYEQYF; DNA: TGCGCCAGCAGCAGAGGGACTAGCGGGAGCTACGAGCAGTACTTC
size: -; V: TRBV5-1; J: TRBJ2-7; D: -; CDR3: CASSSTAGPTYEQYF; DNA: TGCGCCAGCTCGAGCACCGCCGGGCCAACCTACGAGCAGTACTTC
size: -; V: TRBV6-1; J: TRBJ2-2; D: -; CDR3: CAGRTENTGELFF; DNA: TGTGCCGGGCGGACAGAGAACACCGGGGAGCTGTTTTTT
size: -; V: TRBV6-6; J: TRBJ2-7; D: TRBD2; CDR3: CASSPTRLAGGYEQYF; DNA: TGTGCCAGCAGTCCTACTCGACTAGCGGGAGGTTACGAGCAGTACTTC
size: -; V: TRBV4-1; J: TRBJ1-2; D: TRBD1; CDR3: CASSHAPDREYLDGYTF; DNA: TGCGCCAGCAGCCATGCTCCGGACAGGGAATATTTGGATGGCTACACCTTC
size: -; V: TRBV4-2; J: TRBJ2-2; D: -; CDR3: CASSQEGRNTGELFF; DNA: TGTGCCAGCAGCCAAGAAGGGAGAAACACCGGGGAGCTGTTTTTT
size: -; V: TRBV9; J: TRBJ2-3; D: TRBD2; CDR3: CASSDPGLAELSTDTQYF; DNA: TGTGCCAGCAGCGACCCGGGACTAGCGGAGCTTAGCACAGATACGCAGTATTTT
size: -; V: TRBV5-1; J: TRBJ2-3; D: TRBD2; CDR3: CASSLGATSGRWADTQYF; DNA: TGCGCCAGCAGCTTGGGTGCAACTAGCGGGAGGTGGGCAGATACGCAGTATTTT
size: -; V: TRBV5-1; J: TRBJ2-5; D: -; CDR3: CASSWGETQYF; DNA: TGCGCCAGCAGCTGGGGGGAGACCCAGTACTTC
size: once; V: TRBV18; J: TRBJ2-3; D: TRBD2; CDR3: CASSPIAGGTDTQYF; DNA: TGTGCCAGCTCACCTATAGCGGGGGGTACAGATACGCAGTATTTT